This passage covers 12 T cell receptor beta chains from one sample sequenced in a study of T cells in Graves' hyperthyroidism and ophthalmopathy. Amplification of TCR beta CDR3 regions used RNA as the template. HTBI primers were used for first-round RT-PCR of the TCR CDR3. Each CDR3 protein gets one entry after TCRdb re-called the multiplex PCR reads with MiXCR. The table records 640,000 or so distinct CDR3 sequences, about 14% of them present only once. The material sequenced was blood. These receptors were obtained from a woman aged 18-29 years with Graves' ophthalmopathy.

The chain is built from TRBV7-2 and TRBJ2-3; weak D call: TRBD2 (6 bases). Germline V lookup: CDR1 SGHTA, CDR2 FQGNSA. Deletions cut 1 base from V and 1 base from J, with 21 bases between. The CDR3 loop spans 19 amino acids. CDR3 loop: CASSLGPAGLMGGTDTQYF. The CDR3 DNA reads as TGTGCCAGCAGCTTAGGACCGGCGGGACTCATGGGTGGCACAGATACGCAGTATTTT.

Worth noting for this clonotype: A single base separates this from a much larger clone, so it may be a read error. The chain combines TRBV3-1 with TRBJ2-1, with D possibly matching TRBD1 (6 bases). CDR1 and CDR2 (germline): LGHDT, YNNKEL (reference sequence). The CDR3 loop spans 14 amino acids. V lost 4 bases to trimming and J lost 10 bases, with 17 bases between them. The CDR3 is CASSRNRESYEQFF. As DNA, the CDR3 is TGTGCCAGCAGCCGGAACAGGGAGTCCTACGAGCAGTTCTTC.

The chain recombines TRBV27 with TRBJ2-2; D ambiguous. The CDR3 covers 15 residues. The germline V gene encodes CDR1 MNHEY and CDR2 SMNVEV (reference sequence). V shed 1 base and J shed 6 bases, with 12 bases lying between them. CDR3 residues: CASSLWDPTSGELFF. CDR3 DNA sequence: TGTGCCAGCAGTTTATGGGATCCTACTTCCGGGGAGCTGTTTTTT.

The rearrangement joins TRBV20-1 to TRBJ1-1, with D maybe TRBD1 (5 bases). CDR1 is DFQATT, CDR2 SNEGSKA, per germline (reference sequence). V lost 3 bases and J 2 bases, leaving 19 bases between the germline ends. The CDR3 is made up of 16 amino acids. The CDR3 is CSARAAGPRDNTEAFF. In DNA, the CDR3 is TGCAGTGCTAGGGCTGCGGGACCCCGGGATAACACTGAAGCTTTCTTT.

The chain joins TRBV6-2 or TRBV6-3 to TRBJ2-1, with unresolved D. This CDR3 has 11 residues. V lost 2 bases, J lost 10 bases, and 6 bases lay in between. Per the germline V gene, CDR1 is MNHEY and CDR2 is SVGEGT. CDR3 sequence reads: CASSYLEEQFF. The CDR3 nucleotides are TGTGCCAGCAGTTACCTAGAAGAGCAGTTCTTC.

This clonotype occurred many times. The chain combines TRBV27 with TRBJ1-1, with D unclear. Germline assignment: CDR1 MNHEY and CDR2 SMNVEV (reference sequence). Trimming stripped 5 bases from V and 4 bases from J, with 14 bases between. The CDR3 runs to 14 residues. CDR3 protein: CASSPRLRITEAFF. The CDR3 region has the DNA TGTGCCAGCAGTCCCCGCTTGAGGATCACTGAAGCTTTCTTT.

The rearrangement joins TRBV20-1 to TRBJ2-7, with unresolved D. The V gene's germline CDR1 is DFQATT and CDR2 SNEGSKA (reference sequence). V lost 3 bases to trimming and J lost 2 bases, with 14 bases between them. This CDR3 spans 14 amino acids. CDR3 in amino acids: CSASLVRGPYEQYF. CDR3 DNA sequence: TGCAGTGCTAGTTTGGTCCGAGGACCCTACGAGCAGTACTTC.

This clonotype was counted many times. This sequence joins TRBV3-1 and TRBJ2-5, with 12 bases fitting TRBD2. Germline trimming cut 7 bases from V and 7 bases from J; bases unmatched to any gene: 13. The CDR3 is 16 residues long. Germline V gene sequence: CDR1 LGHDT, CDR2 YNNKEL (reference sequence). In DNA, the CDR3 is TGTGCCAGCAACAGGGACAGCGGACTAGCGGGGACGACCCAGTACTTC. The encoded protein is CASNRDSGLAGTTQYF.

As regards this clonotype: This may be a read error, as it is one base from a much larger clone. The V call is TRBV7-2, the J call TRBJ1-3; the match to TRBD1 covers 7 bases. The CDR3 loop spans 17 amino acids. The V gene's germline CDR1 is SGHTA and CDR2 FQGNSA. Trimming took 1 base from V and 3 from J; bases not matched to a gene: 9. The CDR3 loop reads CASSLGRGTAFGNTIYF. Written as DNA, the CDR3 is TGTGCCAGCAGCTTAGGGAGGGGGACAGCTTTTGGAAACACCATATATTTT.

This clonotype has ten or more counts. The rearrangement links TRBV6-1 to TRBJ1-4; D is undetermined. CDR1 is MNHNS, CDR2 SASEGT, per germline. Trimming stripped 5 bases from V and 8 bases from J, with 9 bases between. The CDR3 spans 12 residues. The CDR3 nucleotides are TGTGCCAGCAGTCCGGAATTAGAAAAACTGTTTTTT. Residues: CASSPELEKLFF.

The rearrangement joins TRBV4-1 to TRBJ1-2; possibly TRBD1 for D (6 bases). There are 15 residues in the CDR3. Germline values: CDR1 MGHRA, CDR2 YSYEKL. V lost 6 bases and J 10 bases, leaving 24 bases between the germline ends. The CDR3 reads CASSQGNTRPQDYTF. CDR3 DNA: TGCGCCAGCAGTCAGGGGAACACACGACCGCAGGACTACACCTTC.

This clonotype was counted ten times or more. The chain uses TRBV20-1 and TRBJ2-2; D unresolved. This CDR3 spans 15 amino acids. Trimming stripped 3 bases from V and 0 bases from J, with 11 bases between. The germline V gene encodes CDR1 DFQATT and CDR2 SNEGSKA (reference sequence). This chain's CDR3 is CSARWAVSNTGELFF. The CDR3 DNA reads as TGCAGTGCTAGGTGGGCGGTATCGAACACCGGGGAGCTGTTTTTT.